Each of the 28 T cell receptor beta chains below was sequenced from the same sample in a study of human T cells and chemical hapten exposure. Noted time point: pre-sensitization, week 0. The treatment: therapeutic diphenylcyclopropenone sensitization with weekly scalp DPC. Each CDR3 protein is one row after TCRdb ran MiXCR on the RACE reads. Among around 180,000 distinct CDR3 sequences listed, around 30% were seen once. Sequences were derived from whole blood, sampled in connection with sensitization to the hapten diphenylcyclopropenone (DPC). The receptor source for this set is a woman aged 30 to 39 with alopecia areata. Some clones in this sample may be carry-over from other donors' samples.

The chain links TRBV20-1 to TRBJ2-3; no clear D gene. The V end was cut by 7 bases, the J end by 2 bases, with 19 bases between. The CDR3 length is 15 residues. CDR1 is DFQATT and CDR2 is SNEGSKA in the germline V gene (reference sequence). The CDR3 coding sequence is TGCAGTGGGGTATCGGTTCGTGGGTTCACAGATACGCAGTATTTT. It encodes CSGVSVRGFTDTQYF.

The J gene is TRBJ2-7, the V gene TRBV6-6, with no clear D. Germline assignment: CDR1 MNHNY and CDR2 SVGAGI (reference sequence). With 5 bases removed from V and 3 bases from J, the gap between germline ends came to 5 bases. The CDR3 contains 11 residues. In DNA form, the CDR3 reads TGTGCCAGCAGTCAGATCTACGAGCAGTACTTC. Translating gives CASSQIYEQYF.

The chain is built from TRBV2 and TRBJ1-1, with 8 bases lining up with TRBD1. The CDR3 has 13 amino acids. CDR1 is SNHLY, CDR2 FYNNEI, per germline. Trimming cost V 6 bases and J 8 bases; bases outside gene matches: 8. CDR3 nucleotides: TGTGCCAGCAGGGGCCAGGGGGCGTCAGAAGCTTTCTTT. It translates to CASRGQGASEAFF.

There are a few counts of this clonotype. The chain joins TRBV4-1 to TRBJ1-4; no reliable D call. This CDR3 has 12 residues. Trimming removed 0 bases from V and 7 bases from J, with 3 bases in between. CDR1 and CDR2 from the germline V gene are MGHRA and YSYEKL. For the CDR3, the DNA is TGCGCCAGCAGCCAAGAAGCTGAAAAACTGTTTTTT. Translation: CASSQEAEKLFF.

This clonotype occurred a few times. The rearrangement uses TRBV29-1 and TRBJ1-1, with no clear D. Trimming stripped 1 base from V and 1 base from J, with 7 bases between. This CDR3 spans 13 amino acids. The germline V gene encodes CDR1 SQVTM and CDR2 ANQGSEA. Written as DNA, the CDR3 is TGCAGCGTTGAAGTCGCAGGGAACACTGAAGCTTTCTTT. Protein: CSVEVAGNTEAFF.

This clonotype was seen only a few times. CDR3 DNA sequence: TGCAGTGCTGGGGGGGGGGTCAGCACCTACGAGCAGTACTTC. Its protein is CSAGGGVSTYEQYF. The chain combines TRBV20-1 with TRBJ2-7, with 7 bases that match TRBD2. The V gene's germline CDR1 is DFQATT and CDR2 SNEGSKA (reference sequence). V lost 5 bases to trimming and J lost 2 bases; unmatched junction nucleotides: 9. The CDR3 is 14 amino acids.

The sample holds a few counts of this clonotype. The genes are TRBV20-1 and TRBJ2-7; TRBD2 aligns across 7 bases. CDR1 DFQATT and CDR2 SNEGSKA come from the germline V gene (reference sequence). The CDR3 consists of 13 residues. With 7 bases clipped from V and 4 bases from J, the junction kept 10 bases outside the gene matches. The CDR3 region has the DNA TGCAGTGGTGCGACTGGCGGGAGTTACGAGCAGTACTTC. It is translated as CSGATGGSYEQYF.

The CDR3: CASSKGSTGGLGETQYF. The CDR3 nucleotides read TGTGCCAGCAGCAAAGGCTCGACAGGGGGCCTAGGAGAGACCCAGTACTTC. V usage is TRBV21-1 and J usage is TRBJ2-5; TRBD1, as called in the table, went unchecked against the DNA. TRBV21-1 is recorded as a pseudogene. This CDR3 contains 17 residues.

The chain joins TRBV4-3 to TRBJ2-1; D is ambiguous. V gave up 0 bases and J gave up 9 bases, with 6 bases separating them. Germline lookup yields CDR1 LGHNA and CDR2 YSLEER. The CDR3 contains 12 residues. This CDR3 is CASSQDLGEQFF. The CDR3 nucleotides read TGCGCCAGCAGCCAAGATCTCGGTGAGCAGTTCTTC.

The J gene is TRBJ2-7, the V gene TRBV27; 11 bases match TRBD2. Germline CDR1 MNHEY, CDR2 SMNVEV (reference sequence). The length of the CDR3 is 14 residues. The junction had 5 bases not matched to a gene; V was cut back by 4 bases and J by 6 bases. CDR3 sequence reads: CASSSPGLAGEQYF. The CDR3 DNA sequence: TGTGCCAGCAGTTCCCCTGGACTAGCGGGCGAGCAGTACTTC.

The chain uses TRBV28 and TRBJ2-3; D is perhaps TRBD1 (5 bases). V was shortened by 3 bases and J by 4 bases, with 14 bases between the two germline ends. CDR1 and CDR2 from the germline V gene are MDHEN and SYDVKM. CDR3 size: 15 residues. Here the CDR3 reads CASSLEWGRADTQYF. CDR3 DNA sequence: TGTGCCAGCAGTTTGGAGTGGGGCAGAGCAGATACGCAGTATTTT.

The chain joins TRBV5-1 to TRBJ2-7; 7 positions agree with TRBD1. The CDR3 loop spans 14 amino acids. Germline CDR1 is SGHRS and CDR2 is YFSETQ. Trimming cost V 3 bases and J 5 bases; bases outside gene matches: 8. CDR3 in DNA: TGCGCCAGCAGCTCGACCGGGACAGCGAACGAGCAGTACTTC. It translates to CASSSTGTANEQYF.

In this sample, this clonotype turned up many times. This rearrangement joins TRBV20-1 to TRBJ1-1, with a tentative D call TRBD1 (6 bases). The CDR3 length is 13 residues. Trimming removed 3 bases at V and 4 bases at J, with 12 bases between. Per germline, CDR1 DFQATT and CDR2 SNEGSKA (reference sequence). The CDR3 nucleotides are TGCAGTGCTAGCACGGGGGCGGGCACTGAAGCTTTCTTT. Residues: CSASTGAGTEAFF.

The V gene is TRBV5-1, the J gene TRBJ2-7; 8 bases align to TRBD2. Trimming cost V 4 bases and J 7 bases; bases outside gene matches: 13. CDR1 and CDR2 from the germline V gene are SGHRS and YFSETQ. The CDR3 extends over 15 amino acids. DNA for the CDR3: TGCGCCAGCAGCCGCGGACTAGCTGAGTGGGGAGAGCAGTACTTC. Residues: CASSRGLAEWGEQYF. Filled out from reference TRBV5-1 and TRBJ2-7, the complete variable domain reads KAGVTQTPRYLIKTRGQQVTLSCSPISGHRSVSWYQQTPGQGLQFLFEYFSETQRNKGNFPGRFSGRQFSNSRSEMNVSTLELGDSALYLCASSRGLAEWGEQYFGPGTRLTVT.

This clonotype was counted only a few times. The chain is built from TRBV29-1 and TRBJ2-2; D call uncertain. In germline, CDR1 is SQVTM, CDR2 ANQGSEA. The CDR3 length is 13 residues. Deletions cut 3 bases from V and 4 bases from J, with 9 bases between. CDR3 residues: CSVDSQFTGELFF. CDR3 nucleotide sequence: TGCAGCGTTGATAGTCAATTCACCGGGGAGCTGTTTTTT.

This clonotype appeared a few times. The V gene is TRBV20-1, the J gene TRBJ1-3; the D is unclear. Germline assignment: CDR1 DFQATT and CDR2 SNEGSKA (reference sequence). The CDR3 totals 13 residues. V was cut by 3 bases and J by 0 bases, with 6 bases left in between. CDR3 coding DNA: TGCAGTGCTAGTCACAACTCTGGAAACACCATATATTTT. It codes for CSASHNSGNTIYF.

This clonotype was picked up a small number of times. The CDR3 here is CASSPQSGAADTQYF. DNA of the CDR3: TGTGCCAGCTCACCTCAATCAGGGGCCGCAGATACGCAGTATTTT. This chain uses TRBV18 with TRBJ2-3; the D gene is possibly TRBD1 (6 bases). V shed 3 bases and J shed 4 bases, with 14 bases lying between them. Germline values: CDR1 KGHSH, CDR2 LQKENI. The CDR3 is made up of 15 amino acids.

The chain joins TRBV29-1 to TRBJ2-2; 9 bases are a match to TRBD1. V dropped 4 bases and J dropped 6; count of bases not matched to a gene: 3. CDR1 and CDR2 from the germline V gene are SQVTM and ANQGSEA. The CDR3 is 13 amino acids. CDR3 sequence (DNA): TGCAGCGTTGGGACAGGGGATCCCGGGGAGCTGTTTTTT. Its translation is CSVGTGDPGELFF.

In this sample, this clonotype turned up a few times. The chain employs TRBV20-1 and TRBJ2-1; 9 bases are shared with TRBD2. CDR1 is DFQATT and CDR2 is SNEGSKA in the germline V gene (reference sequence). V gave up 0 bases and J gave up 15 bases; unmatched junction bases: 12. CDR3 length equals 14 residues. CDR3 nucleotide sequence: TGCAGTGCTAGAGATCTAGCGGGGCCTAGGGAGTGGTTCTTC. This codes for CSARDLAGPREWFF.

The sample holds a few counts of this clonotype. CDR3 sequence reads: CASRQGPNTEAFF. The CDR3 nucleotides read TGTGCCAGCAGACAGGGGCCGAACACTGAAGCTTTCTTT. The V and J genes are TRBV28 and TRBJ1-1; 7 nucleotides agree with TRBD1. J gave up 1 base and V 6 bases, and 2 bases lay outside the gene matches. CDR3 length equals 13 residues. Germline values: CDR1 MDHEN, CDR2 SYDVKM.

This clonotype has a handful of counts. This chain joins TRBV20-1 and TRBJ1-5; D gene uncertain. The germline V gene encodes CDR1 DFQATT and CDR2 SNEGSKA (reference sequence). V gave up 3 bases and J gave up 0 bases, with 12 bases separating them. The CDR3 is 15 residues long. DNA of the CDR3: TGCAGTGCTAGTATACAGTCTTATAGCAATCAGCCCCAGCATTTT. Translated: CSASIQSYSNQPQHF.

The rearrangement links TRBV6-1 to TRBJ1-1; no clear D gene. This CDR3 region has 14 residues. The germline gives CDR1 MNHNS, CDR2 SASEGT. Deletions cut 4 bases from V and 3 bases from J, with 12 bases between. The CDR3 DNA sequence: TGTGCCAGCAGTGTGTGGCAGACGGACACTGAAGCTTTCTTT. It is translated as CASSVWQTDTEAFF.

In its sample, this clonotype was seen a few times. The chain's CDR3 is CASSQDQGDDEQFF. As DNA, the CDR3 is TGCGCCAGCAGCCAAGACCAGGGGGACGATGAGCAGTTCTTC. V usage is TRBV4-3 and J usage is TRBJ2-1; 7 nucleotides align to TRBD1. The V segment lost 0 bases and the J segment 8 bases; nucleotides outside the gene matches: 4. The germline CDR1 and CDR2 sequences are LGHNA and YSLEER. CDR3 size: 14 residues.

This clonotype appeared many times. The chain links TRBV12-5 to TRBJ2-5; D is unclear. Looked up from germline, CDR1 is LGHNT and CDR2 is FRNRAP. The CDR3 runs to 11 residues. V was trimmed by 6 bases and J by 3 bases, leaving 5 bases between them. The CDR3 DNA reads TGTGCTAGTGGCTTAGAAGAGACCCAGTACTTC. Its protein product is CASGLEETQYF. The full variable domain, in which reference TRBV12-5 and TRBJ2-5 provide the parts outside the CDR3, is DARVTQTPRHKVTEMGQEVTMRCQPILGHNTVFWYRQTMMQGLELLAYFRNRAPLDDSGMPKDRFSAEMPDATLATLKIQPSEPRDSAVYFCASGLEETQYFGPGTRLLVL.

The rearrangement links TRBV2 to TRBJ2-1, with 14 bases aligning to TRBD2. The CDR3 is 14 residues long. Germline V lookup: CDR1 SNHLY, CDR2 FYNNEI. The trim removed 6 bases at V and 7 bases at J, leaving 2 bases unmatched. The CDR3 loop reads CASRGLAGVNEQFF. CDR3 bases: TGTGCCAGCAGGGGACTAGCGGGAGTTAATGAGCAGTTCTTC.

The chain couples TRBV28 to TRBJ1-5; D remains unclear. In germline, CDR1 is MDHEN, CDR2 SYDVKM. Trimming stripped 3 bases from V and 5 bases from J, with 8 bases between. This CDR3 region has 13 residues. CDR3: CASSFGRDQPQHF. The CDR3 region has the DNA TGTGCCAGCAGTTTTGGGAGGGATCAGCCCCAGCATTTT.

This clonotype has a handful of counts. The genes are TRBV4-3 and TRBJ1-5; no clear D gene. Germline-derived CDR1 and CDR2 are LGHNA and YSLEER. V lost 0 bases to trimming and J lost 6 bases, with 6 bases between them. The CDR3 runs 13 residues. This CDR3 reads CASSQDGTQPQHF. The CDR3 DNA follows: TGCGCCAGCAGCCAAGATGGTACTCAGCCCCAGCATTTT.

V gene TRBV30 combines with J gene TRBJ1-5; a weak D match, TRBD1 (5 bases). From germline, CDR1 is GTSNPN and CDR2 SVGIG (reference sequence). This CDR3 contains 13 residues. Trimming cost V 2 bases and J 9 bases, with 14 bases left between them. The CDR3 DNA sequence: TGTGCCTGGAGTATAGACAGTTCCCGGCCCCAGCATTTT. As protein: CAWSIDSSRPQHF.